A single sample gave rise to the 24 T cell receptor beta chains below, sequenced in a study of radiotherapy plus CTLA-4 blockade in lung cancer. Some clones are missing from TCRdb's copy, which holds only in-frame ones; the method was immunoSEQ multiplex PCR. In the table there are 95,000 to 150,000 clones, 75% to 90% of which are singletons. The sequences come from peripheral blood, collected from a patient treated with radiotherapy plus ipilimumab. These receptors all come from a human donor with non-small cell lung cancer that progressed on radiotherapy plus ipilimumab.

The chain has TRBV29-1 and TRBJ1-4; 9 bases match TRBD1. V lost 3 bases and J lost 10; bases outside the gene matches: 9. CDR3 length: 14 amino acids. Per germline, CDR1 SQVTM and CDR2 ANQGSEA. CDR3 DNA: TGCAGCGTTGATCTGGACAGGGGAGGTAGAAAACTGTTTTTT. It specifies CSVDLDRGGRKLFF.

This clone was seen a handful of times. V and J are TRBV7-2 and TRBJ2-7; possibly TRBD2 for D (5 bases). The CDR3 has 17 residues. The germline V and J ends were trimmed by 0 bases and 2 bases, with 17 bases remaining between them. CDR1 SGHTA and CDR2 FQGNSA come from the germline V gene. CDR3 sequence: CASSLAIQRGSTYEQYF. CDR3 coding DNA: TGTGCCAGCAGCTTAGCCATTCAACGGGGATCGACCTACGAGCAGTACTTC.

The V call is TRBV19, the J call TRBJ1-1; D uncertain. Germline CDR1 LNHDA, CDR2 SQIVND (reference sequence). CDR3 length: 16 amino acids. Trimming shortened V by 6 bases and J by 0 bases, and 17 bases separated the two germline ends. This CDR3 is CASSRGGRHMNTEAFF. The CDR3 bases are TGTGCCAGTAGCCGGGGAGGGAGGCACATGAACACTGAAGCTTTCTTT.

The CDR3 DNA reads as TGTGCCAGTAGTATCTCGGGGCAGCGCAATCAGCCCCAGCATTTT. Translating it yields CASSISGQRNQPQHF. The chain uses TRBV19 and TRBJ1-5, with a possible D match to TRBD1 (5 bases). This CDR3 is built from 15 residues. The germline gives CDR1 LNHDA, CDR2 SQIVND (reference sequence). With 3 bases removed from V and 2 bases from J, the gap between germline ends came to 11 bases.

The chain links TRBV6-5 to TRBJ1-3; D gene uncertain. Trimming pared 7 bases from V and 1 base from J, leaving 8 bases between. CDR3 length equals 13 residues. Germline CDR1 and CDR2: MNHEY and SVGAGI. The CDR3 nucleotides read TGTGCCAGCACCGGTGGTTCTGGAAACACCATATATTTT. This gives the protein CASTGGSGNTIYF.

The chain uses TRBV7-8 and TRBJ2-5; 8 bases are a match to TRBD2. The germline V gene encodes CDR1 SGHVS and CDR2 FQNEAQ. After removal of 7 bases from V and 0 bases from J, the junction contained 10 bases not matched to a gene. The CDR3 totals 16 residues. The CDR3 sequence is CASTDIRGGYQETQYF. CDR3 nucleotide sequence: TGTGCCAGCACCGACATTCGGGGGGGGTACCAAGAGACCCAGTACTTC.

The gene calls are TRBV5-1 and TRBJ2-1, with a possible D match to TRBD2 (5 bases). This CDR3 has 14 residues. Trimming took 6 bases from V and 8 from J, leaving 18 bases between them. Germline assignment: CDR1 SGHRS and CDR2 YFSETQ. CDR3 sequence (DNA): TGCGCCAGCACCGCGGGTAGACCGGACGATGAGCAGTTCTTC. Translation gives CASTAGRPDDEQFF.

The chain carries TRBV5-8 and TRBJ1-1; the match to TRBD1 covers 7 bases. Germline values: CDR1 SGHTS, CDR2 YDEGEE. CDR3 length: 12 residues. V lost 1 base and J lost 10; bases outside the gene matches: 4. The DNA for the CDR3 is TGTGCCAGCAGCTTGAGGGGGCCCCTAGCTTTCTTT. This encodes CASSLRGPLAFF.

V and J are TRBV11-2 and TRBJ1-2, with D uncertain. Between the trimmed V and J ends, which lost 5 bases and 8 bases, there was a span of 9 bases. Germline V gene sequence: CDR1 SGHAT, CDR2 FQNNGV. CDR3 size: 11 residues. CDR3 in DNA: TGTGCCAGCAGCCGCGGGTTGGGCTACACCTTC. It is translated as CASSRGLGYTF.

This clone was seen only a few times. This sequence joins TRBV10-2 and TRBJ2-2; 11 nucleotides agree with TRBD2. Germline trimming cut 6 bases from V and 6 bases from J; bases unmatched to any gene: 6. Germline V gene sequence: CDR1 WSHSY, CDR2 SAAADI. The CDR3 sequence is 15 residues long. CDR3 sequence (DNA): TGCGCCAGCAGATTAGCGGGAGGGCCGGCCGGGGAGCTGTTTTTT. This encodes CASRLAGGPAGELFF.

J is TRBJ2-5 and V is TRBV19, with no clear D. Germline CDR1 reads LNHDA; CDR2 reads SQIVND (reference sequence). The CDR3 sequence is 13 residues long. V was cut by 3 bases and J by 1 base, with 6 bases left in between. This CDR3 is CASSISFQETQYF. The CDR3 nucleotides read TGTGCCAGTAGTATCTCGTTCCAAGAGACCCAGTACTTC.

The genes are TRBV6-1 and TRBJ1-1; the D is unclear. V was clipped by 2 bases and J by 8 bases, with 15 bases between them. The CDR3 is made up of 14 amino acids. Germline-derived CDR1 and CDR2 are MNHNS and SASEGT. DNA of the CDR3: TGTGCCAGCAGTGAAAAGGGTTGGAGTCGGGAAGCTTTCTTT. Its translation: CASSEKGWSREAFF.

To note about this clone: At the DNA level, this CDR3 is encoded by other sequences in the same sample as well. The chain employs TRBV6-5 and TRBJ1-1; D gene ambiguous. The germline gives CDR1 MNHEY, CDR2 SVGAGI. The CDR3 covers 14 residues. The V gene lost 0 bases and the J gene lost 2 bases, with 7 bases spanning the gap. CDR3: CASSYSPGNTEAFF. DNA for the CDR3: TGTGCCAGCAGTTACTCACCGGGTAACACTGAAGCTTTCTTT.

The chain carries TRBV7-9 and TRBJ2-1; D call uncertain. The germline CDR1 and CDR2 sequences are SEHNR and FQNEAQ (reference sequence). The CDR3 runs 16 residues. V was pared by 1 base and J by 7 bases, with 17 bases between. The CDR3 DNA reads as TGTGCCAGCAGCTTAGTCGGTAGACCTGGGTGGAATGAGCAGTTCTTC. Encoded protein: CASSLVGRPGWNEQFF.

CDR3 sequence (DNA): TGTGCCAGTAGTAGTGGCCCACACACCGGGGAGCTGTTTTTT. Amino acids: CASSSGPHTGELFF. The chain is built from TRBV19 and TRBJ2-2; the D is unclear. CDR3 length: 14 amino acids. V lost 4 bases and J lost 3, with 9 bases in between. CDR1 and CDR2 (germline): LNHDA, SQIVND (reference sequence).

The chain joins TRBV5-1 to TRBJ1-4; TRBD1 matches 8 bases. The length of the CDR3 is 15 residues. J lost 5 bases, V lost 4 bases, and 7 bases had no gene match. Per germline, CDR1 SGHRS and CDR2 YFSETQ. CDR3 sequence reads: CASSTQGEWNEKLFF. CDR3 DNA: TGCGCCAGCAGCACACAGGGGGAATGGAATGAAAAACTGTTTTTT.

The genes are TRBV7-2 and TRBJ2-2; TRBD1 aligns across 8 bases. Germline values: CDR1 SGHTA, CDR2 FQGNSA. V dropped 4 bases and J dropped 8; count of bases not matched to a gene: 12. The CDR3 extends over 16 amino acids. CDR3 amino acids: CASSSTQGAVLGELFF. The CDR3, as DNA: TGTGCCAGCAGCTCGACGCAGGGGGCAGTCCTAGGGGAGCTGTTTTTT.

The rearrangement links TRBV5-1 to TRBJ1-1; D call uncertain. V was cut by 2 bases and J by 1 base, with 18 bases left in between. Germline CDR1 SGHRS, CDR2 YFSETQ. CDR3 length: 17 amino acids. As DNA, the CDR3 is TGCGCCAGCAGCTTAAGCAGGACCCACGTTGGGAACACTGAAGCTTTCTTT. The encoded protein is CASSLSRTHVGNTEAFF.

The rearrangement links TRBV4-2 to TRBJ1-2; D is undetermined. Trimming left V 0 bases short and J 6 bases short, with 8 bases between. The CDR3 spans 13 residues. Germline CDR1 reads LGHNA; CDR2 reads YNFKEQ. The CDR3 nucleotides are TGTGCCAGCAGCCAAGAGGTCTGGAATGGCTACACCTTC. Translated: CASSQEVWNGYTF.

The rearrangement joins TRBV6-1 to TRBJ2-5; TRBD1 is a possible D gene (5 bases). V dropped 6 bases and J dropped 0 bases, with 8 bases sitting between them. Germline V gene data show CDR1 as MNHNS and CDR2 as SASEGT. There are 13 residues in the CDR3. DNA for the CDR3: TGTGCCAGCAGAACAGGCTACCAAGAGACCCAGTACTTC. It encodes CASRTGYQETQYF.

In its sample, this clone was seen once. This rearrangement joins TRBV7-8 to TRBJ2-5, with D possibly being TRBD1 (6 bases). The CDR3 runs to 15 residues. Trimming removed 1 base at V and 2 bases at J, with 11 bases between. Germline values: CDR1 SGHVS, CDR2 FQNEAQ. The CDR3 bases are TGTGCCAGCAGCTTAGGGGGGCATACTCAAGAGACCCAGTACTTC. Amino acids: CASSLGGHTQETQYF.

The genes are TRBV6-1 and TRBJ2-3, with D unresolved. Trimming cost V 1 base and J 3 bases, with 8 bases left between them. This CDR3 comprises 14 residues. Germline CDR1 MNHNS, CDR2 SASEGT. The DNA of the CDR3 is TGTGCCAGCAGTGAAGGCGGTAGGACAGATACGCAGTATTTT. Its protein is CASSEGGRTDTQYF.

The chain is built from TRBV7-2 and TRBJ2-3, with 8 bases aligning to TRBD2. V was pared by 4 bases and J by 14 bases, with 14 bases of the junction left unmatched. Germline values: CDR1 SGHTA, CDR2 FQGNSA. There are 14 residues in the CDR3. The DNA of the CDR3 is TGTGCCAGCAGCTCGGACGGGGGGGGCGCGGGTCCGTATTTT. It encodes CASSSDGGGAGPYF.

The rearrangement links TRBV19 to TRBJ1-2; a possible D gene is TRBD1 (5 bases). The V and J ends lost 5 bases and 6 bases respectively, with 13 bases between them. The CDR3 length is 13 residues. Germline values: CDR1 LNHDA, CDR2 SQIVND (reference sequence). CDR3 DNA sequence: TGTGCCAGTAGTGGGGCAGGGTTTAATGGCTACACCTTC. It specifies CASSGAGFNGYTF.